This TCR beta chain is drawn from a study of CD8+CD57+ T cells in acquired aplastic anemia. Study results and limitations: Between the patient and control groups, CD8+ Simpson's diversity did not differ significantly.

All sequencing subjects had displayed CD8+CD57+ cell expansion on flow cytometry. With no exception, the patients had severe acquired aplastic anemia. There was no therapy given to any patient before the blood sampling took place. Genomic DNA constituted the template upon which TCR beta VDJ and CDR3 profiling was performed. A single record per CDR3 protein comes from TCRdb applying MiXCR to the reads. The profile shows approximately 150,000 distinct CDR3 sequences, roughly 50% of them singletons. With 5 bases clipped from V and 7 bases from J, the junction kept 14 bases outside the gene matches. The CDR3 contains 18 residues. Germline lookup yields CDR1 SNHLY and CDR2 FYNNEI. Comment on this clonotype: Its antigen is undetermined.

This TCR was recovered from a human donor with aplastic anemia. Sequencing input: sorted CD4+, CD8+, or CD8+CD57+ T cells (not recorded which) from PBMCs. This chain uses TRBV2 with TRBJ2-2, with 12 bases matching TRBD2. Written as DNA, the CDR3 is TGTGCCAGCAGTAAACGGAGGACTAGCGGGGCCCTCATCGGGGAGCTGTTTTTT. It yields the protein CASSKRRTSGALIGELFF.